These T cell receptor delta chains were read from a single sample in a study of gamma-delta T cells after stem cell transplantation. TCRdb reapplied CATT to the RT-PCR reads. Counted here are about 11,000 delta-chain clones, about two fifths occurring once; the ten biggest clones make up around 2.6%. Sequencing was done on a sample of gamma-delta T cells. Receptors were obtained from a human donor. It is not recorded whose cells these are; they may come from a transplant donor. The CDR3 runs from the conserved cysteine through the conserved F or W. A D gene is named only where the DNA matches it firmly. Clone size is stated in some rows and not others, as once, few, many or a class when expanded.

.,TRDJ1,TRDV2,.,CACDRGYWERPTFTDKLIF,TGTGCCTGTGACAGGGGTTACTGGGAGAGACCTACTTTCACCGATAAACTCATCTTT
.,TRDJ1,TRDV1,TRDD3,CALGELDIQAVLGDTLRLIF,TGTGCTCTTGGGGAACTCGACATACAGGCGGTACTGGGGGATACGCTAAGACTCATCTTT
few,TRDJ1,TRDV1,.,CALGLRDFPEYWDTDKLIF,TGTGCTCTTGGGCTAAGGGACTTCCCAGAGTACTGGGACACCGATAAACTCATCTTT
.,TRDJ1,TRDV2,.,CACDELTRGRRPAYTYKLIF,TGTGCCTGTGACGAACTTACTAGGGGGAGACGCCCCGCGTACACCTATAAACTCATCTTT
.,TRDJ2,TRDV1,.,CALGETIRYSRPFSLTAQLFF,TGTGCTCTTGGGGAAACCATCAGATACTCCCGTCCTTTTTCTTTGACAGCACAACTCTTCTTT
.,TRDJ1,TRDV3,TRDD3,CALRIAGGYSTDKLIF,TGTGCCTTGCGTATTGCTGGGGGATATTCCACCGATAAACTCATCTTT
.,TRDJ1,TRDV2,.,CACDTRGLVLVYRYTDKLIF,TGTGCCTGTGACACACGCGGCCTGGTACTGGTGTATCGGTACACCGATAAACTCATCTTT
.,TRDJ3,TRDV1,TRDD3,CALGEAYYGPIQTGGPSWDTRQMFF,TGTGCTCTTGGCGAAGCATACTACGGTCCCATACAGACTGGGGGACCTTCCTGGGACACCCGACAGATGTTTTTC
.,TRDJ3,TRDV2,TRDD3,CAWGQPGGFASLDTRQMFF,TGTGCCTGGGGACAACCTGGGGGATTCGCCTCCTTGGACACCCGACAGATGTTTTTC
.,TRDJ2,TRDV1,.,CAIGNTYPGEPLLTAQLFF,TGTGCTATTGGGAACACTTACCCGGGGGAGCCCCTTTTGACAGCACAACTCTTCTTT
.,TRDJ3,TRDV2,TRDD3,CACDTVGGSRDTRQMFF,TGTGCCTGTGACACAGTGGGGGGATCCCGGGACACCCGACAGATGTTTTTC
.,TRDJ1,TRDV3,TRDD3,CALGSAGFLHLGDRYRRYTDKLIF,TGTGCCTTAGGGTCGGCTGGCTTCTTACATCTGGGGGATCGATACAGGCGGTACACCGATAAACTCATCTTT
medium-sized,TRDJ2,TRDV2,TRDD3,CACDTVGDTLTAQLFF,TGTGCCTGTGACACCGTGGGGGATACTTTGACAGCACAACTCTTCTTT
few,TRDJ1,TRDV1,TRDD3,CALGERWPPTGGYGFRTKLIF,TGTGCTCTTGGGGAACGGTGGCCTCCTACTGGGGGATACGGATTCCGTACTAAACTCATCTTT
few,TRDJ1,TRDV3,TRDD3,CAFKTQAYPWGIPPTDKLIF,TGTGCCTTTAAGACCCAAGCCTACCCATGGGGGATACCGCCGACCGATAAACTCATCTTT
.,TRDJ1,TRDV2,TRDD3,CACGTRTGGRRLNKLIF,TGTGCCTGTGGCACCCGTACTGGGGGACGAAGATTGAATAAACTCATCTTT
medium-sized,TRDJ2,TRDV2,.,CACDTGRGMTAQLFF,TGTGCCTGTGACACCGGGAGGGGGATGACAGCACAACTCTTCTTT
.,TRDJ3,TRDV2,.,CACDPTVIHMYTRQLFF,TGTGCCTGTGACCCGACTGTGATCCACATGTACACCCGACAACTGTTTTTC
.,TRDJ1,TRDV1,TRDD3,CASVKVHWGINDKLIF,TGTGCTAGTGTCAAAGTGCACTGGGGGATAAACGATAAACTCATCTTT
medium-sized,TRDJ2,TRDV2,.,CACDTRALTAQLFF,TGTGCCTGTGACACCCGCGCTTTGACAGCACAACTCTTCTTT
few,TRDJ1,TRDV1,.,CALGEWGKLIF,TGTGCTCTTGGGGAATGGGGGAAACTCATCTTT
few,TRDJ3,TRDV2,.,CACDTAWGPISLDTRQMFF,TGTGCCTGTGACACCGCCTGGGGTCCTATCTCCTTGGACACCCGACAGATGTTTTTC
few,TRDJ2,TRDV1,.,CALGELAGPLTAQLFF,TGTGCTCTTGGGGAACTCGCGGGTCCTTTGACAGCACAACTCTTCTTT
.,TRDJ1,TRDV3,.,CAFMCRVRYTSRGLVHTLIF,TGTGCCTTTATGTGTCGAGTTCGCTATACTAGTCGCGGATTAGTCCACACACTCATCTTT
.,TRDJ1,TRDV1,.,CALRCLLWGPNTDKLIF,TGTGCTCTGAGGTGCCTACTCTGGGGACCCAACACCGATAAACTCATCTTT
.,TRDJ1,TRDV3,TRDD3,CAITAGLPYWGSALCADKLIF,TGTGCCATTACCGCAGGCCTTCCCTACTGGGGGAGTGCTCTTTGTGCCGATAAACTCATCTTT
few,TRDJ1,TRDV1,TRDD3,CALGDPLGYMGEPYTDKLIF,TGTGCTCTTGGGGACCCTTTAGGGTACATGGGGGAACCGTACACCGATAAACTCATCTTT
.,TRDJ1,TRDV3,.,CASQGMPRARGKLIF,TGTGCCTCCCAAGGCATGCCTAGGGCGAGGGGAAAACTCATCTTT
few,TRDJ1,TRDV3,TRDD3,CAFNLPMGDKYTDKLIF,TGTGCCTTTAACCTACCAATGGGGGATAAGTACACCGATAAACTCATCTTT
.,TRDJ2,TRDV1,.,CALGVVPTRGPLVGDPTGSKAQLFF,TGTGCTCTTGGGGTCGTTCCTACTAGAGGGCCCTTAGTGGGGGATCCCACCGGGTCGAAAGCACAACTCTTCTTT
once,TRDJ3,TRDV2,.,CACDILEGTSLYTLQMFF,TGTGCCTGTGACATACTGGAGGGCACCTCCTTGTACACCCTACAGATGTTTTTC
once,TRDJ1,TRDV2,TRDD3,CACDTIPLRGDTADKLIF,TGTGCCTGTGACACCATTCCCCTCCGGGGGGATACCGCCGATAAACTCATCTTT
medium-sized,TRDJ1,TRAV29/DV5,TRDD3,CAASQNIVLGDTRTGTDKLIF,TGTGCAGCAAGCCAGAACATCGTACTGGGGGATACGCGGACCGGGACCGATAAACTCATCTTT
.,TRDJ1,TRDV2,TRDD3,CACDSRLGDTPLTDKLIF,TGTGCCTGTGACTCCAGACTGGGGGATACACCCCTCACCGATAAACTCATCTTT
few,TRDJ1,TRDV1,.,CALGELSSTPVLVRRYTDKLIF,TGTGCTCTTGGGGAACTCAGTTCTACCCCCGTACTGGTTCGTCGGTACACCGATAAACTCATCTTT
.,TRDJ1,TRDV2,TRDD3,CACETRLGADPYKLIF,TGTGCCTGTGAAACTCGCCTGGGGGCCGATCCCTATAAACTCATCTTT
.,TRDJ1,TRDV1,TRDD3,CAIGEGTYWGIPSTDKLIF,TGTGCTATTGGGGAAGGCACTTACTGGGGGATACCTAGCACCGATAAACTCATCTTT